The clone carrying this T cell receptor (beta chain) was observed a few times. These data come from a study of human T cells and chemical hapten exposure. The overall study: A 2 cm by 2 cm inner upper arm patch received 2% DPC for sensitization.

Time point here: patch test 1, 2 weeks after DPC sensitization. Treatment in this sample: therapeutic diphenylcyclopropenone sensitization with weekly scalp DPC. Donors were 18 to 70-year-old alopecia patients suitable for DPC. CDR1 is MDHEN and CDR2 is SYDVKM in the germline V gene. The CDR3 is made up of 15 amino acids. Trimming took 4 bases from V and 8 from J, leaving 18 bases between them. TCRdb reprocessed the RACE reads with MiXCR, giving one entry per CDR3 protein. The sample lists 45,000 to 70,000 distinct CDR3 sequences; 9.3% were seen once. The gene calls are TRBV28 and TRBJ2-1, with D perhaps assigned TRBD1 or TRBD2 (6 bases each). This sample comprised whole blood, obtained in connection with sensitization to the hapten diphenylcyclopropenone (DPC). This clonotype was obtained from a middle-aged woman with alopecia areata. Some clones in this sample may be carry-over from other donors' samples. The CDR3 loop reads CASSSPPGGRDEQFF. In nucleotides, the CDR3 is TGTGCCAGCAGTTCCCCTCCCGGGGGCCGGGATGAGCAGTTCTTC.